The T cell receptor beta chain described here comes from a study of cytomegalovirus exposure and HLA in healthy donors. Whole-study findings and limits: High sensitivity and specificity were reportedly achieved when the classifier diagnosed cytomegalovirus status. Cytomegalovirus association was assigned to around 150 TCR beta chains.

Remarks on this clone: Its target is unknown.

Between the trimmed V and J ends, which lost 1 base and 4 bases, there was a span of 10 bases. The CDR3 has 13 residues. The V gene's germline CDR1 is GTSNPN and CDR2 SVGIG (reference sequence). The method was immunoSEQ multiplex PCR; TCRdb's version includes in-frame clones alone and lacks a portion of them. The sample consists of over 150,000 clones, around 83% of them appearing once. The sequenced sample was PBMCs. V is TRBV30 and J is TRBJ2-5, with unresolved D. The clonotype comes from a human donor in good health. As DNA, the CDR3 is TGTGCCTGGAGTGCCCAGGTATTAGAGACCCAGTACTTC. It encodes CAWSAQVLETQYF.